This T cell receptor (beta chain) was retrieved from a study of shared T cell receptors in the human thymus. The CDR3 spans 16 residues. The J segment lost 8 bases and the V segment lost 0 bases, leaving 5 bases of the junction unmatched. Germline V gene data show CDR1 as LGHNA and CDR2 as YSLEER. Repertoires were generated with immunoSEQ multiplex PCR, while TCRdb's copy carries only in-frame clones and drops some. The table lists under 700,000 clones, roughly 74% of them singletons. This sample was shared with a second study, whose subject was human thymus T cells. That report notes: Thymus specimens were resections from corrective heart surgery. Thymic and blood repertoires showed apparently biased V and J gene usage. Thymic repertoires overlap heavily among unrelated individuals, related research has reported.

The sequenced sample consisted of thymocytes. This clonotype originated in a boy less than two years old with a congenital heart defect. V and J are TRBV4-3 and TRBJ2-1; TRBD2 matches 12 bases. CDR3 region: CASSQDTSGRRDEQFF. The CDR3 DNA follows: TGCGCCAGCAGCCAAGACACTAGCGGGAGGCGCGATGAGCAGTTCTTC.